This passage covers 10 T cell receptor beta chains from one sample sequenced in a study of cytomegalovirus exposure and HLA in healthy donors. PCR employed 60 Vbeta and 13 Jbeta primers. Only in-frame clones appear in the TCRdb table, and some are missing; sequencing was by immunoSEQ multiplex PCR. The table lists roughly 100,000 clones, 77% of them singletons, with 8% to 10% in the top ten. Input material: PBMCs. The source of these receptors is a male donor in good health and CMV-seropositive.

The count of this clone is one. This rearrangement joins TRBV5-6 to TRBJ1-6, with TRBD1 matching over 9 bases. This CDR3 region has 16 residues. Germline-derived CDR1 and CDR2 are SGHDT and YYEEEE. The V segment lost 4 bases and the J segment 7 bases; nucleotides outside the gene matches: 9. The CDR3 sequence: CASSSGTGNGNSPLHF. The CDR3 nucleotides read TGTGCCAGCAGCAGCGGGACAGGGAATGGGAATTCACCCCTCCACTTT. Drawing the rest from reference TRBV5-6 and TRBJ1-6, the complete variable domain is DAGVTQSPTHLIKTRGQQVTLRCSPKSGHDTVSWYQQALGQGPQFIFQYYEEEERQRGNFPDRFSGHQFPNYSSELNVNALLLGDSALYLCASSSGTGNGNSPLHFGNGTRLTVT.

The chain has TRBV28 and TRBJ1-1; unclear D gene. The CDR3 covers 14 residues. The germline CDR1 and CDR2 sequences are MDHEN and SYDVKM. With 7 bases removed from V and 0 bases from J, the gap between germline ends came to 12 bases. This chain's CDR3 is CASTPQAMNTEAFF. CDR3 sequence (DNA): TGTGCCAGCACCCCCCAGGCGATGAACACTGAAGCTTTCTTT.

This clone was picked up one time. J is TRBJ2-2 and V is TRBV7-9; possible D gene TRBD1, 6 bases. The V end lost 1 base, the J end lost 6 bases, and 18 bases lay between the germline ends. In germline, CDR1 is SEHNR, CDR2 FQNEAQ (reference sequence). This CDR3 is 17 amino acids long. CDR3: CASSLVTGTSTAGELFF. In DNA, the CDR3 is TGTGCCAGCAGCTTAGTGACCGGGACATCCACCGCCGGGGAGCTGTTTTTT.

This clone was recorded once. The V and J genes are TRBV5-1 and TRBJ2-2; D is unresolved. The J call may be incorrect, as the DNA end agrees better with TRBJ1-3. This CDR3 comprises 16 residues. The germline V gene has CDR1 SGHRS and CDR2 YFSETQ. CDR3 nucleotide sequence: TGCGCCAGCAGCTTGGGGTTGGGCTTCTCTGGAAACACCATATATTTT. The encoded protein is CASSLGLGFSGNTIYF.

The V and J genes are TRBV11-2 and TRBJ2-5, with 8 bases aligning to TRBD2. The germline V gene encodes CDR1 SGHAT and CDR2 FQNNGV. The length of the CDR3 is 16 residues. The trim removed 6 bases at V and 1 base at J, leaving 10 bases unmatched. The CDR3 loop is CASSFGRARTQETQYF. The CDR3 coding sequence is TGTGCCAGCAGTTTCGGGAGGGCCCGCACCCAAGAGACCCAGTACTTC.

The chain is built from TRBV18 and TRBJ1-2; tentative D call: TRBD1 (5 bases). Between the trimmed V and J ends, which lost 1 base and 6 bases, there was a span of 15 bases. Looked up from germline, CDR1 is KGHSH and CDR2 is LQKENI. The CDR3 contains 15 residues. The CDR3 region is CASSPLTGGSNGYTF. In nucleotides, the CDR3 is TGTGCCAGCTCACCACTGACCGGGGGGTCCAATGGCTACACCTTC.

The V gene is TRBV19, the J gene TRBJ1-2, with D hard to call. Deletions cut 3 bases from V and 5 bases from J, with 10 bases between. The CDR3 sequence is 13 residues long. Germline loops: CDR1 LNHDA, CDR2 SQIVND (reference sequence). The CDR3 reads CASSIGPGYGYTF. For the CDR3, the DNA is TGTGCCAGTAGTATCGGCCCAGGATATGGCTACACCTTC.

The rearrangement uses TRBV18 and TRBJ2-1; TRBD2 aligns across 12 bases. Trimming took 2 bases from V and 5 from J; bases not matched to a gene: 7. The CDR3 runs 17 residues. CDR1 and CDR2 from the germline V gene are KGHSH and LQKENI. The CDR3 sequence: CASSPRLAGVEDNEQFF. For the CDR3, the DNA is TGTGCCAGCTCACCAAGACTAGCGGGAGTAGAGGACAATGAGCAGTTCTTC. The full variable domain, rest sourced from reference TRBV18 and TRBJ2-1, is NAGVMQNPRHLVRRRGQEARLRCSPMKGHSHVYWYRQLPEEGLKFMVYLQKENIIDESGMPKERFSAEFPKEGPSILRIQQVVRGDSAAYFCASSPRLAGVEDNEQFFGPGTRLTVL.

This sequence joins TRBV9 and TRBJ2-1; 10 nucleotides line up with TRBD2. Germline-derived CDR1 and CDR2 are SGDLS and YYNGEE. The CDR3 spans 15 residues. V lost 4 bases, J lost 7 bases, and 8 bases stayed unmatched. In DNA, the CDR3 is TGTGCCAGCAGCTCTAGCGGGAGTACGGGAAATGAGCAGTTCTTC. It encodes CASSSSGSTGNEQFF.

V and J are TRBV9 and TRBJ1-5, with TRBD1 as a possible D gene (5 bases). The germline V gene encodes CDR1 SGDLS and CDR2 YYNGEE. Trimming cost V 0 bases and J 3 bases, with 10 bases left between them. The CDR3 length is 15 residues. The CDR3 coding sequence is TGTGCCAGCAGCGTAGGGGCAGGGCCCAATCAGCCCCAGCATTTT. Encoded protein: CASSVGAGPNQPQHF.